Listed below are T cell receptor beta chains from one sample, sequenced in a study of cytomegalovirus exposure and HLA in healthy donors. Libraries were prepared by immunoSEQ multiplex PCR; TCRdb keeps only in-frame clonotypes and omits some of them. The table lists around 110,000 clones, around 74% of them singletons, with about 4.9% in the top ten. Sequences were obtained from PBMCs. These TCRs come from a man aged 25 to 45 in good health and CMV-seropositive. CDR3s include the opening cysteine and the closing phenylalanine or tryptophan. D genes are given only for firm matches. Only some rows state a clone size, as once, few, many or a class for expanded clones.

CDR3nt: TGTGCCAGCAGCCAAGAACTAGCGGGGACCTACAATGAGCAGTTCTTC
CDR3aa: CASSQELAGTYNEQFF
j_gene: TRBJ2-1
d_gene: TRBD2
v_gene: TRBV4-2
abundance: once

CDR3nt: TGCGCCAGCAGCCAAGATACCAGGGAGACCCAGTACTTC
CDR3aa: CASSQDTRETQYF
j_gene: TRBJ2-5
d_gene: -
v_gene: TRBV4-3
abundance: -

CDR3nt: TGTGCCAGCAGCCATTTTGGAAACAGGGAACTCTCTGGGGCCAACGTCCTGACTTTC
CDR3aa: CASSHFGNRELSGANVLTF
j_gene: TRBJ2-6
d_gene: -
v_gene: TRBV7-9
abundance: -

CDR3nt: TGTGCCAGCAGCTCGCGGGGCGGGGGGCGCGAAACCGGGGAGCTGTTTTTT
CDR3aa: CASSSRGGGRETGELFF
j_gene: TRBJ2-2
d_gene: TRBD2
v_gene: TRBV13
abundance: -

CDR3nt: TGTGCCAGTAGTATAGAGGGGGGAGAGACCCAGTACTTC
CDR3aa: CASSIEGGETQYF
j_gene: TRBJ2-5
d_gene: -
v_gene: TRBV19
abundance: -

CDR3nt: TGTGCCAGCAGCCCTTATGGGACAAGCTACGAGCAGTACTTC
CDR3aa: CASSPYGTSYEQYF
j_gene: TRBJ2-7
d_gene: -
v_gene: TRBV28
abundance: -

CDR3nt: TGTGCCAGCAGCTCCGGGACAGGGGTCTATGGCTACACCTTC
CDR3aa: CASSSGTGVYGYTF
j_gene: TRBJ1-2
d_gene: TRBD1
v_gene: TRBV7-9
abundance: -

CDR3nt: TGTGCCAGCAGTTACAGGGTAGAAGGCGGCTACACCTTC
CDR3aa: CASSYRVEGGYTF
j_gene: TRBJ1-2
d_gene: -
v_gene: TRBV25-1
abundance: -

CDR3nt: TGTGCCAGCAGCGAGGCGGGGCAGGGCACAGATACGCAGTATTTT
CDR3aa: CASSEAGQGTDTQYF
j_gene: TRBJ2-3
d_gene: -
v_gene: TRBV7-3
abundance: -

CDR3nt: TGTGCCAGCAGCTTACTGACTAGCGGGGAAAGCACAGATACGCAGTATTTT
CDR3aa: CASSLLTSGESTDTQYF
j_gene: TRBJ2-3
d_gene: TRBD2
v_gene: TRBV7-9
abundance: -

CDR3nt: TGCGCCAGCAGCTTGGAGAATACAGGGTTCGGGGAGCTGTTTTTT
CDR3aa: CASSLENTGFGELFF
j_gene: TRBJ2-2
d_gene: -
v_gene: TRBV5-1
abundance: -

CDR3nt: TGCGCCAGCAGCTTGGCCGGGACAGGGGAAGAGACCCAGTACTTC
CDR3aa: CASSLAGTGEETQYF
j_gene: TRBJ2-5
d_gene: TRBD1
v_gene: TRBV5-1
abundance: once

CDR3nt: TGTGCCAGCAGTTTAGGGGGCTTTAGCTATGGCTACACCTTC
CDR3aa: CASSLGGFSYGYTF
j_gene: TRBJ1-2
d_gene: -
v_gene: TRBV28
abundance: -

CDR3nt: TGTGCCAGCAGTTTGAACAGGGGCTACGAGCAGTACTTC
CDR3aa: CASSLNRGYEQYF
j_gene: TRBJ2-7
d_gene: TRBD1
v_gene: TRBV27
abundance: -

CDR3nt: TGTGCCAGCAGTGAACAGGGAGGGGTAGGCAGGGGTGCCGGGGAGCTGTTTTTT
CDR3aa: CASSEQGGVGRGAGELFF
j_gene: TRBJ2-2
d_gene: -
v_gene: TRBV6-1
abundance: -

CDR3nt: TGCGCCAGCAGCTTGGGCGGCAGAGGGGAAAAACTGTTTTTT
CDR3aa: CASSLGGRGEKLFF
j_gene: TRBJ1-4
d_gene: -
v_gene: TRBV5-1
abundance: -

CDR3nt: TGTGCCAGCAGCTTGGTCTGGCCCACTGAAGCTTTCTTT
CDR3aa: CASSLVWPTEAFF
j_gene: TRBJ1-1
d_gene: -
v_gene: TRBV5-6
abundance: few

CDR3nt: TGTGCCTGGAGTGTAGTGTTCGGGACAGAAAATTCACCCCTCCACTTT
CDR3aa: CAWSVVFGTENSPLHF
j_gene: TRBJ1-6
d_gene: TRBD1
v_gene: TRBV30
abundance: -

CDR3nt: TGTGCCAGCAGCGACAGCAGGGCCTCCTACGAGCAGTACTTC
CDR3aa: CASSDSRASYEQYF
j_gene: TRBJ2-7
d_gene: -
v_gene: TRBV11-3
abundance: once

CDR3nt: TGTGCCAGCAGTGTCGAGCGGGGGGGCTTAGGCGAGCAGTACTTC
CDR3aa: CASSVERGGLGEQYF
j_gene: TRBJ2-7
d_gene: TRBD2
v_gene: TRBV6-1
abundance: -

CDR3nt: TGTGCGGGCGGGGAGGGACCCTACGAGCAGTACTTC
CDR3aa: CAGGEGPYEQYF
j_gene: TRBJ2-7
d_gene: TRBD2
v_gene: TRBV28
abundance: -

CDR3nt: TGTGCCAGCAGTGCAGGGATGGATACTGAAGCTTTCTTT
CDR3aa: CASSAGMDTEAFF
j_gene: TRBJ1-1
d_gene: -
v_gene: TRBV2
abundance: -

CDR3nt: TGTGCCAGCAGCCCCAGGGGCCCCCTCCACTTT
CDR3aa: CASSPRGPLHF
j_gene: TRBJ1-6
d_gene: -
v_gene: TRBV6-6
abundance: -

CDR3nt: TGCGCCAGCAGTCTCACTAGCGGGGTTAGGGATGAGCAGTTCTTC
CDR3aa: CASSLTSGVRDEQFF
j_gene: TRBJ2-1
d_gene: TRBD2
v_gene: TRBV10-1
abundance: -

CDR3nt: TGTGCCAGCAGCGTAGGGACAGCCCTGAACACTGAAGCTTTCTTT
CDR3aa: CASSVGTALNTEAFF
j_gene: TRBJ1-1
d_gene: -
v_gene: TRBV9
abundance: -

CDR3nt: TGTGCCAGCAGCCCCGTGGGGGGCGAGCAGTACTTC
CDR3aa: CASSPVGGEQYF
j_gene: TRBJ2-7
d_gene: -
v_gene: TRBV5-8
abundance: -

CDR3nt: TGTGCCAGCAGCTTAGACGCCGCAGGTTATGGCTACACCTTC
CDR3aa: CASSLDAAGYGYTF
j_gene: TRBJ1-2
d_gene: -
v_gene: TRBV11-3
abundance: -

CDR3nt: TGTGCCAGTAGTCTCGGAGCGAACTCTGGAAACACCATATATTTT
CDR3aa: CASSLGANSGNTIYF
j_gene: TRBJ1-3
d_gene: -
v_gene: TRBV19
abundance: -